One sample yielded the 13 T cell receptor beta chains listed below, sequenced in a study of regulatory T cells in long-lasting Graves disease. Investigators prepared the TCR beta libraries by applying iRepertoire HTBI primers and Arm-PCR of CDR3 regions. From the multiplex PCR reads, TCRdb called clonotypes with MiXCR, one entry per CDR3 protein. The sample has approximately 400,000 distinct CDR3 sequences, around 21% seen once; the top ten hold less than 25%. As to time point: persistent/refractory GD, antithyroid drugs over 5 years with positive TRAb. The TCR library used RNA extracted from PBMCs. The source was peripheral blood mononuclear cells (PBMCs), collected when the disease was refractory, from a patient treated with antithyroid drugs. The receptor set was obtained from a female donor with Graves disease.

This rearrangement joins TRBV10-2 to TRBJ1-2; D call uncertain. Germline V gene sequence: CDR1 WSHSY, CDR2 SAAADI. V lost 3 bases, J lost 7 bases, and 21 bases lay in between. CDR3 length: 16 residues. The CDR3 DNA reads TGCGCCAGCAGTGATATCCCCGAGGAAAAGATGGGTGGCTACACCTTC. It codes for CASSDIPEEKMGGYTF.

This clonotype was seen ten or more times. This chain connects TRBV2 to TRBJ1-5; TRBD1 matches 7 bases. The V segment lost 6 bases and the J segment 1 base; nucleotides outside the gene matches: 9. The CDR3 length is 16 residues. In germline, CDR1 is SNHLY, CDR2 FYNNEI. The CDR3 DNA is TGTGCCAGCAGGCCTACAGGGGAAGGGAGCAATCAGCCCCAGCATTTT. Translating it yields CASRPTGEGSNQPQHF.

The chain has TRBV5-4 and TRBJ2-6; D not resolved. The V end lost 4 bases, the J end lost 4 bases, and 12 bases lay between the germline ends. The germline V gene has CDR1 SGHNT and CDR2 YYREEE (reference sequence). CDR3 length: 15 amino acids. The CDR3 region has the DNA TGTGCCAGCAGCGCCGTCTTCGCGGGGGCCAACGTCCTGACTTTC. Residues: CASSAVFAGANVLTF.

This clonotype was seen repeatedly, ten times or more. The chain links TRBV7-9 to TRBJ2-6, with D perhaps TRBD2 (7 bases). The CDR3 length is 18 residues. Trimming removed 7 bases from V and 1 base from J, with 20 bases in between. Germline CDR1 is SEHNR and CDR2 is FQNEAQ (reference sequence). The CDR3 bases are TGTGCCAGCATCCCCTTGGGAGGGACATATTCTGGGGCCAACGTCCTGACTTTC. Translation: CASIPLGGTYSGANVLTF. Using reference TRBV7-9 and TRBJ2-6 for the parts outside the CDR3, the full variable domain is DTGVSQNPRHKITKRGQNVTFRCDPISEHNRLYWYRQTLGQGPEFLTYFQNEAQLEKSRLLSDRFSAERPKGSFSTLEIQRTEQGDSAMYLCASIPLGGTYSGANVLTFGAGSRLTVL.

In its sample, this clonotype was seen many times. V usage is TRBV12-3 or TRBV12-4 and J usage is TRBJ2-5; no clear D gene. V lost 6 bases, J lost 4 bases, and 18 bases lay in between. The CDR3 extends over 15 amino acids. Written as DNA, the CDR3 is TGTGCCAGCAGCCCTACCCGGTCGGCCCCAGAGACCCAGTACTTC. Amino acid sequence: CASSPTRSAPETQYF.

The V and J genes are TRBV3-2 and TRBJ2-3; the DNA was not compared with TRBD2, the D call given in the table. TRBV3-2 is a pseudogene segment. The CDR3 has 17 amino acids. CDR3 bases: TGTGCCAGCAGCCCCCTCCAGGGGGAGGGCCGAACAGATACGCAGTATTTT. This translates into CASSPLQGEGRTDTQYF.

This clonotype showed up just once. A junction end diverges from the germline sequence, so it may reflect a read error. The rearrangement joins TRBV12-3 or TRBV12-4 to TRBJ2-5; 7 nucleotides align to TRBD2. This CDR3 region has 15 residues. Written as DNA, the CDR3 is TGTGCCAGCAGTTTGGGCGGGGGACCTCAAGAGACCCAGCACTTC. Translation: CASSLGGGPQETQHF.

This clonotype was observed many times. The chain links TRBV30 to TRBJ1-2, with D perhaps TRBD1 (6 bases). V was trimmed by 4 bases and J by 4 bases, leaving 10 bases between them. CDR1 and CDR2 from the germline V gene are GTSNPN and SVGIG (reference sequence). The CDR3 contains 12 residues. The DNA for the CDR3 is TGTGCCTGGATGGGGGGCGGCTATGGCTACACCTTC. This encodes CAWMGGGYGYTF.

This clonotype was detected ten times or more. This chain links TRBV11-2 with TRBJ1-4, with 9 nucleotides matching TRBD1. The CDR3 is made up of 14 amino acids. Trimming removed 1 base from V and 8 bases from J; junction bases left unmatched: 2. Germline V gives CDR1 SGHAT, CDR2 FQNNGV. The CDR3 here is CASSLGQGEEKLFF. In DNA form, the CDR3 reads TGTGCCAGCAGCTTAGGACAGGGGGAGGAAAAACTGTTTTTT.

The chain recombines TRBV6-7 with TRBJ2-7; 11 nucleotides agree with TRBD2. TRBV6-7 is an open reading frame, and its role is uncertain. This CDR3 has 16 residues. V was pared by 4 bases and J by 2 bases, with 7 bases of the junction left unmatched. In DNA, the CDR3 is TGTGCCAGCAGTTGCAAACTAGCGGGAGACGCCTACGAGCAGTACTTC. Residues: CASSCKLAGDAYEQYF.

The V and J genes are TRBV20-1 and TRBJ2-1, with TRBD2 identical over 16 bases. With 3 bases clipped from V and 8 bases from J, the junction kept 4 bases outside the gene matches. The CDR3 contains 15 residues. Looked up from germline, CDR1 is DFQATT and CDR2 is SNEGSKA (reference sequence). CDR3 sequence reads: CSASGTSGRGHEQFF. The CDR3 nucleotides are TGCAGTGCTAGCGGGACTAGCGGGAGGGGTCATGAGCAGTTCTTC.

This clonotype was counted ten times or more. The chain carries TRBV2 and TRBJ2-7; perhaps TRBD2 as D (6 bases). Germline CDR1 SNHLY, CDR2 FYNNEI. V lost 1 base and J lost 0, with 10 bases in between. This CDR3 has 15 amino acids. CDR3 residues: CASSEGGGVSYEQYF. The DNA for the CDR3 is TGTGCCAGCAGTGAAGGGGGCGGGGTCTCCTACGAGCAGTACTTC.

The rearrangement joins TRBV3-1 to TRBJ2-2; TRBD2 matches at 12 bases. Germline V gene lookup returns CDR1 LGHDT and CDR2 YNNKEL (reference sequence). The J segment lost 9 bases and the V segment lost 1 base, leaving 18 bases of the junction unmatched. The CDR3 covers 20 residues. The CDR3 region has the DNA TGTGCCAGCAGCCAAGCATCGAGGGCAGACATAACTAGCGGGAGGTGGGAGCTGTTTTTT. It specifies CASSQASRADITSGRWELFF.